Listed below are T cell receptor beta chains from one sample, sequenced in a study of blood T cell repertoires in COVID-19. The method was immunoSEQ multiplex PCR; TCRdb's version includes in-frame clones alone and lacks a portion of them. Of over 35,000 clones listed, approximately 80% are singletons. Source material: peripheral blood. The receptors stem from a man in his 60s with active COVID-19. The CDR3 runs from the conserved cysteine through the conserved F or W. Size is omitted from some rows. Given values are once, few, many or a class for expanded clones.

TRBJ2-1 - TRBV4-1 CASSQEGSGYNEQFF
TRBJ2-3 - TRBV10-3 CAISSRASGNTDTQYF
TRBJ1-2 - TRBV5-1 CASSFLGEYNYGYTF
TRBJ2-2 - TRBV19 CASSSQGFSGGELFF
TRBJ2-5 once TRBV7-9 CASSWTSGEETQYF
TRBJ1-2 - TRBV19 CASSLSTAYGYTF
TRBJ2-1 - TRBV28 CASLSLADSYNEQFF
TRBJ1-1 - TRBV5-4 CASSPDRFDTEAFF
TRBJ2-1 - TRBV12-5 CVGRLNEQFF
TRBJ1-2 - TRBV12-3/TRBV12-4 CASSASYGYTF
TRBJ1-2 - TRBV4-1 CASSKNYRNYGYTF
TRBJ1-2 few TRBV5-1 CASSYSGTNYGYTF
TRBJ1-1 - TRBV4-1 CASSQGYGAEGTEAFF
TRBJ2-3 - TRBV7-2 CASSLSLSTDTQYF
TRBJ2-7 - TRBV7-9 CASSRGQGDSYEQYF
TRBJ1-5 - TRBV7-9 CASSPGGGQPQHF
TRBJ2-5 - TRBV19 CASSIDGGWGGETQYF
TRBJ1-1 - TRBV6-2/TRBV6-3 CASSYQEVGTEAFF
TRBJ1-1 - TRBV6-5 CASTWAGADEAFF
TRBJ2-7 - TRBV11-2 CASSLGISGYEQYF
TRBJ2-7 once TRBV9 CASSAGSGGFYEQYF
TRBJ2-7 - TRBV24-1 CATARTGGAEQYF
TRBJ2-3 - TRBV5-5 CASPSQRLGWSSDTQYF
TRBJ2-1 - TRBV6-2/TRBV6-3 CASSYSGLAGGEQFF
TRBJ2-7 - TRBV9 CASSGTTARGSEQYF
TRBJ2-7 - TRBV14 CASSYWTVPYEQYF
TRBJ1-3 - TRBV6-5 CATSPGQGRHTIYF
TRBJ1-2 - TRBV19 CASNTPGLNYGYTF
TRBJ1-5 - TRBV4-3 CASSQEITSQGQPQHF
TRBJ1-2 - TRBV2 CASSAKGPFKHGYTF
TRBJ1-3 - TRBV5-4 CASSLAGISGNTIYF
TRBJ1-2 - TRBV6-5 CAGPPRQGRHYGYTF
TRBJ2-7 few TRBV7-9 CASSLATARGNEQYF
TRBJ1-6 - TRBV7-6 CASSASGTGNSPLHF
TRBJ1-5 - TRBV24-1 CATSETGGAQPQHF
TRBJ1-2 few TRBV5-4 CASSLEAGNYGYTF